The 4 T cell receptor beta chains below all came from one sample that was sequenced in a study of cytomegalovirus exposure and HLA in healthy donors. PCR used 60 Vbeta primers and 13 Jbeta primers. The method was immunoSEQ multiplex PCR; TCRdb's version includes in-frame clones alone and lacks a portion of them. The sample consists of tens of thousands of clones, 60% to 80% of them appearing once. Material for sequencing was PBMCs. The source is a woman between 25 and 40 years old in good health and CMV-seronegative.

This rearrangement joins TRBV28 to TRBJ2-1, with a tentative D call TRBD1 (5 bases). This CDR3 has 14 residues. Germline V CDR1 and CDR2: MDHEN, SYDVKM. Trimming shortened V by 7 bases and J by 0 bases, and 10 bases separated the two germline ends. CDR3 DNA sequence: TGTGCCAGCAAAAGGGGCTCCTCCTACAATGAGCAGTTCTTC. This sequence encodes CASKRGSSYNEQFF.

The CDR3 spells CASSPGQYMNTEAFF. The CDR3 DNA is TGTGCCAGCAGCCCGGGACAGTACATGAACACTGAAGCTTTCTTT. The rearrangement links TRBV7-9 to TRBJ1-1, with 7 positions matching TRBD1. There are 15 residues in the CDR3. The trim removed 5 bases at V and 0 bases at J, leaving 6 bases unmatched. The germline gives CDR1 SEHNR, CDR2 FQNEAQ (reference sequence).

Many counts were recorded for this clone. The chain combines TRBV19 with TRBJ2-1; weak D call: TRBD1 (5 bases). Trimming cost V 8 bases and J 3 bases, with 17 bases left between them. Germline values: CDR1 LNHDA, CDR2 SQIVND (reference sequence). This CDR3 has 15 amino acids. The DNA for the CDR3 is TGTGCCAGTGGAGCCGTGGCAGGGATCTACAATGAGCAGTTCTTC. Its translation is CASGAVAGIYNEQFF.

The V and J genes are TRBV7-9 and TRBJ2-1, with D possibly TRBD2 on 6 matching bases. The V end lost 1 base, the J end lost 3 bases, and 10 bases lay between the germline ends. This CDR3 contains 15 residues. Germline V CDR1 and CDR2: SEHNR, FQNEAQ (reference sequence). The CDR3 sequence is CASSLGGGGYNEQFF. CDR3 sequence (DNA): TGTGCCAGCAGCTTAGGGGGAGGAGGCTACAATGAGCAGTTCTTC.